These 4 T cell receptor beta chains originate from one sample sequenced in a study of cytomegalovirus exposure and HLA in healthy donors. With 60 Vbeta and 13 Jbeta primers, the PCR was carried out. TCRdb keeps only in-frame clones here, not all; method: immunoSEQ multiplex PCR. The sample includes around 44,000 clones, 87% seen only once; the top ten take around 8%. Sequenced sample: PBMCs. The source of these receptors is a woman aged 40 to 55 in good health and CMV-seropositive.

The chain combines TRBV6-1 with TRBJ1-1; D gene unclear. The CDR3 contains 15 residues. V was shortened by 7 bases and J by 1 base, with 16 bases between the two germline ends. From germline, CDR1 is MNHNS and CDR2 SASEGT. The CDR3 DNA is TGTGCCAGCACAGGCGCCTCGATGGGGAACACTGAAGCTTTCTTT. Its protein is CASTGASMGNTEAFF.

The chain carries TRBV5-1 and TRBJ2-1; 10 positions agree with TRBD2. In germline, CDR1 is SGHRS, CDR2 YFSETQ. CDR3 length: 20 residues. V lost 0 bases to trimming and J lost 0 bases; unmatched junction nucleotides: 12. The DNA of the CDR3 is TGCGCCAGCAGCTTGGCAATAGGTAGCGGGGGGTTTAGCTCCTACAATGAGCAGTTCTTC. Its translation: CASSLAIGSGGFSSYNEQFF.

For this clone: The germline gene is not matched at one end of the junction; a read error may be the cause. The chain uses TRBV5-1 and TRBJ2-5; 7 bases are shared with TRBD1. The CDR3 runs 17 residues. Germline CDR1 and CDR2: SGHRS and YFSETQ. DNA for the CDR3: TGCGCCAGCAGCTTGGGGGAGACGGGGACAGACCAAGGGACCCAGTACTTC. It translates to CASSLGETGTDQGTQYF.

CDR3 in amino acids: CASSLRQGGTGELFF. The CDR3 bases are TGTGCCAGCAGCCTTCGACAGGGCGGCACCGGGGAGCTGTTTTTT. The chain links TRBV11-3 to TRBJ2-2; 7 bases align to TRBD1. Germline values: CDR1 SGHNT, CDR2 YENEEA. The CDR3 is 15 residues long. J was trimmed by 4 bases and V by 5 bases; bases with no gene match: 7.